The T cell receptor beta chain under discussion was sequenced for a study of blood T cell repertoires in COVID-19. Across the whole study: Material from acute and convalescent COVID-19 was sourced from the United States, Italy and Spain. T cells, B-cell-depleted T cells, or PBMCs provided the cDNA or gDNA that served as material.

In the authors' workflow: Amplification of reference gene primers was used by the study to estimate nucleated cell counts. The method was immunoSEQ multiplex PCR; TCRdb's version includes in-frame clones alone and lacks a portion of them. The DNA was the basis for D and trimming; V, J and clone size are from that table. The data contain over 100,000 clones, around 90% of them seen just once; the ten biggest clones take up around 2%. The sequenced sample consisted of peripheral blood. This clonotype originated in a man aged 50 to 59 with active COVID-19.

In nucleotides, the CDR3 is TGTGCCAGCAGCGAGGGAACTAGCGGGGGTCAAGAGACCCAGTACTTC. This sequence encodes CASSEGTSGGQETQYF. This chain links TRBV9 with TRBJ2-5; 11 nucleotides align to TRBD2. There are 16 residues in the CDR3. Germline CDR1 SGDLS, CDR2 YYNGEE. The V segment lost 3 bases and the J segment 2 bases; nucleotides outside the gene matches: 6.